Presented here are 5 T cell receptor beta chains from one specimen sequenced in a study of cytomegalovirus exposure and HLA in healthy donors. Only in-frame clones appear in the TCRdb table, and some are missing; sequencing was by immunoSEQ multiplex PCR. The repertoire holds roughly 280,000 clones, with 65% to 90% as singletons. The sample consisted of PBMCs. These receptor sequences come from a woman between 18 and 29 years old in good health and CMV-seronegative.

Remarks on this clone: Other DNA sequences within the sample encode an identical CDR3. The V and J genes are TRBV11-3 and TRBJ2-2; TRBD2 aligns across 10 bases. The CDR3 loop spans 15 amino acids. V shed 3 bases, J shed 4 bases, and the junction held 2 bases outside the gene matches. The germline V gene encodes CDR1 SGHNT and CDR2 YENEEA. The CDR3 DNA is TGTGCCAGCAGCTTTTTAGCGGGAGGCACCGGGGAGCTGTTTTTT. The encoded protein is CASSFLAGGTGELFF.

The rearrangement links TRBV5-1 to TRBJ1-2; tentatively, D is TRBD1 (6 bases). CDR3 length: 15 amino acids. CDR1 is SGHRS and CDR2 is YFSETQ in the germline V gene. Trimming left V 0 bases short and J 5 bases short, with 14 bases between. The CDR3 loop is CASSLGQAARYGYTF. CDR3 nucleotide sequence: TGCGCCAGCAGCTTGGGACAGGCCGCTAGGTATGGCTACACCTTC.

The rearrangement links TRBV5-1 to TRBJ2-3, with TRBD2 matching over 12 bases. Germline CDR1 is SGHRS and CDR2 is YFSETQ. This CDR3 contains 16 residues. Trimming removed 1 base from V and 4 bases from J; junction bases left unmatched: 4. The CDR3 coding sequence is TGCGCCAGCAGCTTGAGGACTAGCGGGGCCGCAGATACGCAGTATTTT. Amino acid sequence: CASSLRTSGAADTQYF.

The chain employs TRBV13 and TRBJ2-2; D is possibly TRBD1 (6 bases). Trimming removed 5 bases at V and 7 bases at J, with 14 bases between. Germline CDR1 reads PRHDT; CDR2 reads FYEKMQ (reference sequence). The CDR3 runs 14 residues. The CDR3 DNA reads TGTGCCAGCAGCCCCTCAGGGGTGGGCGGGGAGCTGTTTTTT. Its protein product is CASSPSGVGGELFF. Supplemented by reference TRBV13 and TRBJ2-2, the full variable domain reads AAGVIQSPRHLIKEKRETATLKCYPIPRHDTVYWYQQGPGQDPQFLISFYEKMQSDKGSIPDRFSAQQFSDYHSELNMSSLELGDSALYFCASSPSGVGGELFFGEGSRLTVL.

The chain recombines TRBV19 with TRBJ1-1; 7 bases map to TRBD1. This CDR3 contains 12 residues. J was trimmed by 3 bases and V by 6 bases; bases with no gene match: 1. Per germline, CDR1 LNHDA and CDR2 SQIVND (reference sequence). The CDR3 spells CASRDRDTEAFF. Written as DNA, the CDR3 is TGTGCCAGTAGAGACAGGGACACTGAAGCTTTCTTT.